The 5 T cell receptor beta chains below all came from one sample that was sequenced in a study of shared clonotypes between healthy human individuals (dated by TCRdb to 2018 to 2021). The library was generated by the immunoSEQ multiplex PCR assay. As stored in TCRdb, this immuneACCESS dataset retains in-frame rearrangements with V and J assigned. A fraction of the clones does not appear; measured against another copy, unresolved V genes explain less than half of the discrepancy, and the remainder lacks a known reason. The sample table shows some 2,500,000 clones, and approximately 94% are seen once. The ten biggest clones cover 0.36% of the sample. The sequencing input was naive CD4+ T cells from PBMCs. The intended sense of this specimen's cell subset or site label: CD45RA+ positively selected. These receptors were taken from a man aged 18 to 30 in good health. Some clones in this sample may be carry-over from other donors' samples.

V usage is TRBV10-2 and J usage is TRBJ2-1, with 11 bases aligning to TRBD2. Germline-derived CDR1 and CDR2 are WSHSY and SAAADI. Losses at the gene ends were 6 bases for V and 14 bases for J; bases not matched to a gene: 6. The CDR3 sequence is 12 residues long. The CDR3 loop is CASRGLAAREFF. CDR3 sequence (DNA): TGCGCCAGCAGGGGACTAGCGGCGAGGGAGTTCTTC.

The genes are TRBV11-2 and TRBJ2-7; TRBD2 agrees at 8 bases. Looked up from germline, CDR1 is SGHAT and CDR2 is FQNNGV. This CDR3 is built from 15 residues. The J segment lost 0 bases and the V segment lost 1 base, leaving 2 bases of the junction unmatched. CDR3 loop: CASSLASGSSYEQYF. In nucleotides, the CDR3 is TGTGCCAGCAGCTTAGCCAGCGGGAGCTCCTACGAGCAGTACTTC.

The chain combines TRBV27 with TRBJ1-1; TRBD1 aligns across 10 bases. The CDR3 length is 17 residues. V trimming: 0 bases; J trimming: 4 bases; junction bases outside the gene matches: 8. CDR1 and CDR2 (germline): MNHEY, SMNVEV (reference sequence). CDR3 DNA sequence: TGTGCCAGCAGTTTATCGAAGACAGGGGGCGGAGGCACTGAAGCTTTCTTT. Encoded protein: CASSLSKTGGGGTEAFF.

This clone was found once. The genes are TRBV18 and TRBJ2-1, with 12 bases that match TRBD2. Germline V CDR1 and CDR2: KGHSH, LQKENI. V trimming: 3 bases; J trimming: 10 bases; junction bases outside the gene matches: 16. The CDR3 has 18 residues. The CDR3 nucleotides are TGTGCCAGCTCACCGAGAGTCTCAGAGACTAGCGGGAGAACGGAGCAGTTCTTC. This codes for CASSPRVSETSGRTEQFF. Together with reference TRBV18 and TRBJ2-1, the CDR3 gives the full variable domain: NAGVMQNPRHLVRRRGQEARLRCSPMKGHSHVYWYRQLPEEGLKFMVYLQKENIIDESGMPKERFSAEFPKEGPSILRIQQVVRGDSAAYFCASSPRVSETSGRTEQFFGPGTRLTVL.

The chain links TRBV19 to TRBJ1-4, with 7 nucleotides matching TRBD1. V was clipped by 5 bases and J by 1 base; unmatched bases: 7. The CDR3 has 16 amino acids. Per germline, CDR1 LNHDA and CDR2 SQIVND (reference sequence). CDR3 DNA: TGTGCCAGTAGTGCGCGACGGGACAGAACTAATGAAAAACTGTTTTTT. It translates to CASSARRDRTNEKLFF.